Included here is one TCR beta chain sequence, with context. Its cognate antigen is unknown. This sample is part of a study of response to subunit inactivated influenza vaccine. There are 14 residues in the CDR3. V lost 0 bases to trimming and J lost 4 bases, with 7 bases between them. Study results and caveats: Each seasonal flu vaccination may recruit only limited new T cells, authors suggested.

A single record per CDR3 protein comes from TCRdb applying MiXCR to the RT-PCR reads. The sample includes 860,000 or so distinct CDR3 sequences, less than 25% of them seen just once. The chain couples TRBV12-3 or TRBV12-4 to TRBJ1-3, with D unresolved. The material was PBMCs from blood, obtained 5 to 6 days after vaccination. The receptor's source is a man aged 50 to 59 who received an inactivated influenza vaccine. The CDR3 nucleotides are TGTGCCAGCAGTTTAGCGACTCGGGGAAACACCATATATTTT. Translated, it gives CASSLATRGNTIYF.